The rows below give T cell receptor beta chains drawn from one sample of a study of blood T cell repertoires in COVID-19. Libraries were prepared by immunoSEQ multiplex PCR; TCRdb keeps only in-frame clonotypes and omits some of them. The sample shows some 380,000 clones, roughly 90% of them seen only once. Sequencing input: peripheral blood. Receptors were obtained from a man younger than 35 with active or convalescent COVID-19. CDR3s include the opening cysteine and the closing phenylalanine or tryptophan. The order of the fields is J gene, D gene, V gene, CDR3 DNA, CDR3 protein. The D gene is left open where the match is weak.

>TRBJ2-1|TRBD2|TRBV9
TGTGCCAGCAGCACGGGACTAGCGGGAGTGGATGAGCAGTTCTTC
CASSTGLAGVDEQFF
>TRBJ1-2|.|TRBV19
TGTGCCAGCCAGGGCCTTCTCTATGGCTACACCTTC
CASQGLLYGYTF
>TRBJ2-1|.|TRBV6-5
TGTGCCAGCAGGGTGACTTCTTACAATGAGCAGTTCTTC
CASRVTSYNEQFF
>TRBJ1-4|.|TRBV19
TGTGCCACGCAAAACAGGGCGACTAATGAAAAACTGTTTTTT
CATQNRATNEKLFF
>TRBJ2-3|.|TRBV27
TGTGCCAGCAGCCGTGCCTTGATAGCCACCCCCACAGATACGCAGTATTTT
CASSRALIATPTDTQYF
>TRBJ1-6|TRBD1|TRBV5-4
TGTGCCAGCAGCTTTTTGGACAGGGGGTCATCACCCCTCCACTTT
CASSFLDRGSSPLHF
>TRBJ2-7|TRBD2|TRBV7-2
TGTGCCAGCAGCTTCCAGCGGGAGACGGACGAGCAGTACTTC
CASSFQRETDEQYF
>TRBJ2-7|.|TRBV12-3/TRBV12-4
TGTGCCAGCAGAATAGCGGAAACTTACGAGCAGTACTTC
CASRIAETYEQYF
>TRBJ2-2|.|TRBV5-1
TGCGCCAGCAGCCCAACCGGCGGGCAGCCCGGGGAGCTGTTTTTT
CASSPTGGQPGELFF
>TRBJ1-1|.|TRBV3-1/TRBV3-2
TGTGCCAGCAGCCAAGGGGGCTCGATAATTGGAGAAGCTTTCTTT
CASSQGGSIIGEAFF
>TRBJ2-3|TRBD2|TRBV11-3
TGTGCCAGCAGCCACGGACTAGCGGGAGGTGCAGATACGCAGTATTTT
CASSHGLAGGADTQYF